This T cell receptor beta chain is from a study of blood T cell repertoires in COVID-19. Germline assignment: CDR1 SGHRS and CDR2 YFSETQ. The V end was cut by 4 bases, the J end by 0 bases, with 14 bases between. CDR3 length: 17 residues. Methods used by the authors: Cell counts per sample came from amplifying reference gene primers. Libraries were prepared by immunoSEQ multiplex PCR; TCRdb keeps only in-frame clonotypes and omits some of them. That table supplies the V and J calls and clone size; D and trimming were determined from the DNA. The table includes approximately 150,000 clones, 84% detected once.

This TCR was sampled from a human donor in a cohort sampled during active COVID-19. The sequenced sample consisted of peripheral blood. This chain connects TRBV5-1 to TRBJ1-6, with no clear D. The CDR3 reads CASSPDGVGSYNSPLHF. In DNA form, the CDR3 reads TGCGCCAGCAGCCCGGACGGGGTCGGCTCCTATAATTCACCCCTCCACTTT.